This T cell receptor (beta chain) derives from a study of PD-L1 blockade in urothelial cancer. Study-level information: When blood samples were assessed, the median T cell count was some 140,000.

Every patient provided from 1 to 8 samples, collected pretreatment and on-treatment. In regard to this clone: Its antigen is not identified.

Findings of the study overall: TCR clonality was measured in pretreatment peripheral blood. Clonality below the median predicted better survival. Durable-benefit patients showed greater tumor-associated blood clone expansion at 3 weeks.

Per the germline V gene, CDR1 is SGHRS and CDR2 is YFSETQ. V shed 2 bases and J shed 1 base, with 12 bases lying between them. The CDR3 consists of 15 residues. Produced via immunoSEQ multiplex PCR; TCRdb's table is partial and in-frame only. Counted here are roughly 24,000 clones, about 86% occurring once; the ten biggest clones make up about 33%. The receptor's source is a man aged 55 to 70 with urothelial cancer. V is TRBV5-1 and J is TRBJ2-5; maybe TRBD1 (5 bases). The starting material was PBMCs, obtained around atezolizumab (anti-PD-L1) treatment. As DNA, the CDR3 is TGCGCCAGCAGCTTAGAAGACAGTGGCCAAGAGACCCAGTACTTC. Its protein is CASSLEDSGQETQYF.